This T cell receptor (beta chain) originates from a study of cytomegalovirus exposure and HLA in healthy donors. Study outcomes and limitations: One later analysis reportedly identified an Asian-associated ancestry cluster that showed fewer N-insertions than the approximately 700-donor mean. Rarity characterized most TCR sequences, yet some public TCRs appeared in many donors. Association with HLA alleles at 0.05 false discovery rate was found for 16,951 TCR beta sequences in a later analysis.

The CDR3 runs to 17 residues. In germline, CDR1 is SNHLY, CDR2 FYNNEI. Trimming pared 0 bases from V and 0 bases from J, leaving 13 bases between. The PCR employed 60 Vbeta primers together with 13 Jbeta primers. Generated by immunoSEQ multiplex PCR, the TCRdb table keeps only in-frame clones and is missing some. In the table there are around 180,000 clones, around 79% of which are singletons. Turning to this clone: Its antigen is not identified.

Specimen: PBMCs. This chain uses TRBV2 with TRBJ2-3; D remains ambiguous. The TCR sequence derives from a woman aged 45-65 years in good health and CMV-seronegative. The CDR3 loop reads CASSEAPLGPSTDTQYF. Here the CDR3 DNA reads TGTGCCAGCAGTGAAGCCCCATTGGGCCCTAGCACAGATACGCAGTATTTT.